What follows are 27 T cell receptor beta chains derived from one specimen sequenced in a study of blood T cell repertoires in COVID-19. Assay: immunoSEQ multiplex PCR; the TCRdb copy retains only in-frame clones and omits some. The sample lists about 270,000 clones; approximately 82% were seen once. The sample comprised peripheral blood. These receptors were taken from a woman aged 18-35 years with acute or convalescent COVID-19.

This clone was seen a handful of times. V usage is TRBV6-5 and J usage is TRBJ2-1; 11 positions match TRBD2. Trimming removed 6 bases from V and 2 bases from J; junction bases left unmatched: 3. Germline CDR1 MNHEY, CDR2 SVGAGI. The CDR3 runs to 15 residues. The CDR3 region has the DNA TGTGCCAGCAGCCGACTAGCGGGGCCCTACAATGAGCAGTTCTTC. Its protein is CASSRLAGPYNEQFF.

For the CDR3, the DNA is TGCGCCAGCAGCTTGGTGTCTAAAAATGAGCAGTTCTTC. Its translation is CASSLVSKNEQFF. The rearrangement links TRBV5-1 to TRBJ2-1; no firm D call. V was trimmed by 0 bases and J by 7 bases, leaving 8 bases between them. Germline assignment: CDR1 SGHRS and CDR2 YFSETQ. The CDR3 length is 13 residues.

V is TRBV7-3 and J is TRBJ2-2; the match to TRBD1 covers 8 bases. Germline CDR1 is SGHTA and CDR2 is FQGTGA. V lost 5 bases and J lost 7; bases outside the gene matches: 12. This CDR3 is 16 amino acids long. The CDR3 loop is CASSLQGAGFDGELFF. The CDR3 DNA reads TGTGCCAGCAGCCTTCAGGGGGCAGGGTTTGACGGGGAGCTGTTTTTT.

This chain joins TRBV4-3 and TRBJ2-1, with D possibly matching TRBD2 (6 bases). V lost 4 bases and J 7 bases, leaving 11 bases between the germline ends. Germline V CDR1 and CDR2: LGHNA, YSLEER. This CDR3 has 13 amino acids. This CDR3 is CASSPAGLNEQFF. Written as DNA, the CDR3 is TGCGCCAGCAGCCCGGCGGGGCTTAATGAGCAGTTCTTC.

This clone came up a few times. V and J are TRBV10-3 and TRBJ1-6, with unresolved D. Per germline, CDR1 ENHRY and CDR2 SYGVKD. V was shortened by 2 bases and J by 0 bases, with 8 bases between the two germline ends. CDR3 length: 16 residues. DNA of the CDR3: TGTGCCATCAGTGAGCGGAGTAGCTCCTATAATTCACCCCTCCACTTT. Translated, it gives CAISERSSSYNSPLHF.

The chain is built from TRBV4-3 and TRBJ2-3; D perhaps matches TRBD1 (6 bases). Trimming cost V 1 base and J 2 bases, with 13 bases left between them. The CDR3 spans 16 residues. The germline V gene has CDR1 LGHNA and CDR2 YSLEER. CDR3 nucleotides: TGCGCCAGCAGCCAAGGTAGGGACAAGATCACAGATACGCAGTATTTT. Translation: CASSQGRDKITDTQYF.

This rearrangement joins TRBV6-2 or TRBV6-3 to TRBJ2-2, with a tentative D call TRBD2 (6 bases). Germline V gene data show CDR1 as MNHEY and CDR2 as SVGEGT. Trimming shortened V by 5 bases and J by 7 bases, and 11 bases separated the two germline ends. The CDR3 is 13 amino acids. CDR3 in amino acids: CASSRTTFGELFF. In DNA, the CDR3 is TGTGCCAGCAGTCGGACTACTTTCGGGGAGCTGTTTTTT.

The rearrangement uses TRBV7-3 and TRBJ2-3, with 15 bases identical to TRBD2. The CDR3 length is 19 residues. Looked up from germline, CDR1 is SGHTA and CDR2 is FQGTGA. V was clipped by 2 bases and J by 0 bases; unmatched bases: 6. The CDR3 protein is CASSLAGGLAGGSTDTQYF. The CDR3 region has the DNA TGTGCCAGCAGCTTAGCCGGAGGACTAGCGGGAGGGAGCACAGATACGCAGTATTTT.

J is TRBJ2-3 and V is TRBV29-1, with 14 nucleotides matching TRBD2. This CDR3 spans 14 amino acids. The V and J ends lost 7 bases and 4 bases, in that order; junction bases with no gene match: 4. Germline CDR1 reads SQVTM; CDR2 reads ANQGSEA. CDR3 loop: CSAMGLAGADTQYF. The CDR3, as DNA: TGCAGCGCCATGGGACTAGCGGGAGCAGATACGCAGTATTTT.

V is TRBV28 and J is TRBJ1-3; no definite D call. V dropped 0 bases and J dropped 3 bases, with 12 bases sitting between them. Germline V lookup: CDR1 MDHEN, CDR2 SYDVKM. The CDR3 extends over 16 amino acids. Here the CDR3 reads CASSLWEKGGGNTIYF. CDR3 coding DNA: TGTGCCAGCAGTTTATGGGAAAAGGGAGGTGGAAACACCATATATTTT. The variable domain in full, with the rest retrieved from reference TRBV28 and TRBJ1-3, is DVKVTQSSRYLVKRTGEKVFLECVQDMDHENMFWYRQDPGLGLRLIYFSYDVKMKEKGDIPEGYSVSREKKERFSLILESASTNQTSMYLCASSLWEKGGGNTIYFGEGSWLTVV.

The chain joins TRBV13 to TRBJ2-7; 10 positions agree with TRBD2. The V gene's germline CDR1 is PRHDT and CDR2 FYEKMQ (reference sequence). V lost 3 bases to trimming and J lost 4 bases; unmatched junction nucleotides: 9. The CDR3 totals 16 residues. CDR3 DNA sequence: TGTGCCAGCAGCTTTGGGTCTAGCGGGAGAAATTACGAGCAGTACTTC. Residues: CASSFGSSGRNYEQYF. Full variable domain (remainder filled in from reference TRBV13 and TRBJ2-7): AAGVIQSPRHLIKEKRETATLKCYPIPRHDTVYWYQQGPGQDPQFLISFYEKMQSDKGSIPDRFSAQQFSDYHSELNMSSLELGDSALYFCASSFGSSGRNYEQYFGPGTRLTVT.

This clone was counted a single time. The chain has TRBV28 and TRBJ2-2; 7 nucleotides align to TRBD2. This CDR3 region has 15 residues. Germline V gene sequence: CDR1 MDHEN, CDR2 SYDVKM. J was trimmed by 5 bases and V by 7 bases; bases with no gene match: 10. The CDR3 protein is CASTLPGGGTGELFF. Here the CDR3 DNA reads TGTGCCAGCACGCTTCCGGGGGGAGGGACCGGGGAGCTGTTTTTT.

The chain joins TRBV11-2 to TRBJ2-3, with D uncertain. V was pared by 5 bases and J by 0 bases, with 3 bases between. The CDR3 is 12 residues long. Per the germline V gene, CDR1 is SGHAT and CDR2 is FQNNGV. This CDR3 reads CASSPSTDTQYF. For the CDR3, the DNA is TGTGCCAGCAGCCCAAGCACAGATACGCAGTATTTT.

The chain links TRBV19 to TRBJ2-2; TRBD2 aligns across 9 bases. Trimming cost V 3 bases and J 5 bases; bases outside gene matches: 7. This CDR3 has 16 residues. Germline V gene data show CDR1 as LNHDA and CDR2 as SQIVND (reference sequence). CDR3 sequence: CASSINYSGRTGELFF. CDR3 bases: TGTGCCAGTAGTATCAATTATAGCGGGAGAACCGGGGAGCTGTTTTTT.

This clone was seen more than once but under ten times. V is TRBV5-3 and J is TRBJ2-1, with TRBD1 matching 8 bases. TRBV5-3 is recorded as an ORF, its role being uncertain. With 7 bases clipped from V and 4 bases from J, the junction kept 16 bases outside the gene matches. The CDR3 totals 17 residues. In DNA form, the CDR3 reads TGTGCCAGACGCCCCTACTTAGGGCAGGGGGCTTACAATGAGCAGTTCTTC. It yields the protein CARRPYLGQGAYNEQFF.

The gene calls are TRBV30 and TRBJ1-1; D not certain. Germline V CDR1 and CDR2: GTSNPN, SVGIG (reference sequence). V lost 2 bases to trimming and J lost 10 bases, with 14 bases between them. The CDR3 consists of 12 residues. CDR3 nucleotide sequence: TGTGCCTGGAGTCCCGAGGGCTGGGGAGCTTTCTTT. Its protein is CAWSPEGWGAFF. The variable domain in full, completed from reference TRBV30 and TRBJ1-1, reads SQTIHQWPATLVQPVGSPLSLECTVEGTSNPNLYWYRQAAGRGLQLLFYSVGIGQISSEVPQNLSASRPQDRQFILSSKKLLLSDSGFYLCAWSPEGWGAFFGQGTRLTVV.

The chain employs TRBV6-1 and TRBJ2-3; TRBD2 agrees at 8 bases. The CDR3 has 14 residues. Per germline, CDR1 MNHNS and CDR2 SASEGT. V gave up 1 base and J gave up 4 bases; unmatched junction bases: 1. The CDR3 nucleotides read TGTGCCAGCAGTGAAGTAGCGGGATCAGATACGCAGTATTTT. This translates into CASSEVAGSDTQYF.

In nucleotides, the CDR3 is TGTGCCAGCAGTCCCACCGGGGGGACCTACGAGCAGTACTTC. Translating gives CASSPTGGTYEQYF. The V gene is TRBV9, the J gene TRBJ2-7; TRBD2 aligns across 7 bases. The germline V gene has CDR1 SGDLS and CDR2 YYNGEE. This CDR3 is built from 14 residues. V dropped 5 bases and J dropped 2; count of bases not matched to a gene: 7.

J is TRBJ2-1 and V is TRBV9; D possibly corresponds to TRBD1 (5 bases). This CDR3 comprises 12 residues. Trimming removed 2 bases at V and 8 bases at J, with 8 bases between. Germline-derived CDR1 and CDR2 are SGDLS and YYNGEE. The CDR3 nucleotides read TGTGCCAGCAGCGTTCAGGGTCATGAGCAGTTCTTC. Encoded protein: CASSVQGHEQFF.

This clone has a single count. The chain is built from TRBV5-4 and TRBJ1-2; D is unresolved. Trimming left V 4 bases short and J 8 bases short, with 12 bases between. The CDR3 runs to 12 residues. Germline V gene sequence: CDR1 SGHNT, CDR2 YYREEE (reference sequence). CDR3 region: CASSNGGGGYTF. The CDR3 DNA sequence: TGTGCCAGCAGCAACGGAGGAGGAGGCTACACCTTC.

V and J are TRBV5-4 and TRBJ1-4; 10 bases map to TRBD1. Looked up from germline, CDR1 is SGHNT and CDR2 is YYREEE (reference sequence). The CDR3 contains 16 residues. After removal of 2 bases from V and 7 bases from J, the junction contained 8 bases not matched to a gene. CDR3 in DNA: TGTGCCAGCAGCTTAAAGACAGGGGGCCGAGGTGAAAAACTGTTTTTT. Its translation is CASSLKTGGRGEKLFF.

The J gene is TRBJ1-6, the V gene TRBV9; 11 bases align to TRBD1. The CDR3 loop spans 17 amino acids. Trimming removed 2 bases from V and 6 bases from J; junction bases left unmatched: 7. Germline V CDR1 and CDR2: SGDLS, YYNGEE. CDR3: CASSVGGQGASNSPLHF. CDR3 in DNA: TGTGCCAGCAGCGTGGGTGGACAGGGGGCGTCTAATTCACCCCTCCACTTT. Full variable domain (rest looked up from reference TRBV9 and TRBJ1-6): DSGVTQTPKHLITATGQRVTLRCSPRSGDLSVYWYQQSLDQGLQFLIQYYNGEERAKGNILERFSAQQFPDLHSELNLSSLELGDSALYFCASSVGGQGASNSPLHFGNGTRLTVT.

This clone has ten or more counts. V is TRBV4-3 and J is TRBJ2-1; D remains ambiguous. The CDR3 runs 17 residues. V was clipped by 0 bases and J by 0 bases, with 12 bases between them. Germline CDR1 is LGHNA and CDR2 is YSLEER. The DNA of the CDR3 is TGCGCCAGCAGCCAAGATTCGGGTAGACTCTCCTACAATGAGCAGTTCTTC. Translated, it gives CASSQDSGRLSYNEQFF.

V is TRBV12-5 and J is TRBJ2-1; 8 bases align to TRBD1. Germline V gene data show CDR1 as LGHNT and CDR2 as FRNRAP. This CDR3 has 16 residues. Losses at the gene ends were 6 bases for V and 7 bases for J; bases not matched to a gene: 14. The CDR3 nucleotides are TGTGCTAGTGGCCCGGGGACAGGTGGGTTGCGGAATGAGCAGTTCTTC. This gives the protein CASGPGTGGLRNEQFF.

This clone was counted once. The chain is built from TRBV18 and TRBJ1-1; D gene uncertain. Trimming removed 2 bases from V and 1 base from J, with 8 bases in between. The CDR3 extends over 14 amino acids. Germline V gives CDR1 KGHSH, CDR2 LQKENI. The CDR3 bases are TGTGCCAGCTCACCAATCGTTAGGAACACTGAAGCTTTCTTT. This encodes CASSPIVRNTEAFF.

V is TRBV7-8 and J is TRBJ2-7; 7 positions match TRBD2. V was clipped by 8 bases and J by 4 bases; unmatched bases: 8. Looked up from germline, CDR1 is SGHVS and CDR2 is FQNEAQ. The CDR3 consists of 13 residues. The CDR3 DNA is TGTGCCAGCTGCCCCGGACTAGGGTACGAGCAGTACTTC. Protein: CASCPGLGYEQYF.

The V and J genes are TRBV7-6 and TRBJ2-1; perhaps TRBD2 as D (6 bases). V gave up 3 bases and J gave up 8 bases, with 20 bases separating them. The CDR3 covers 16 residues. The germline CDR1 and CDR2 sequences are SGHVS and FNYEAQ. CDR3 residues: CASSFIPSSAGDEQFF. CDR3 nucleotide sequence: TGTGCCAGCAGCTTCATCCCGTCTAGCGCAGGCGATGAGCAGTTCTTC.